This TCR beta chain derives from a study of tumor-infiltrating lymphocytes in oesophageal squamous cell carcinoma. TCRdb re-called the PCR reads through MiXCR, storing one row per CDR3 protein. The repertoire holds about 9,700 distinct CDR3 sequences, with about two thirds as singletons. Germline lookup yields CDR1 SGHAT and CDR2 FQNNGV. This CDR3 has 14 amino acids. Between the trimmed V and J ends, which lost 2 bases and 0 bases, there was a span of 2 bases. The receptor's source is a female donor with esophageal squamous cell carcinoma. The chain combines TRBV11-2 with TRBJ2-6; D is uncertain. Sequenced material: esophageal tumor tissue. The CDR3 DNA is TGTGCCAGCAGCTTATCCTCTGGGGCCAACGTCCTGACTTTC. This gives the protein CASSLSSGANVLTF. The full variable domain, rest sourced from reference TRBV11-2 and TRBJ2-6, is EAGVAQSPRYKIIEKRQSVAFWCNPISGHATLYWYQQILGQGPKLLIQFQNNGVVDDSQLPKDRFSAERLKGVDSTLKIQPAKLEDSAVYLCASSLSSGANVLTFGAGSRLTVL.